This entry is about one T cell receptor (beta chain). This specimen belongs to a study of control samples from healthy donors and cancer patients. The germline V gene encodes CDR1 LGHNA and CDR2 YNFKEQ. The CDR3 has 17 residues. V lost 1 base to trimming and J lost 5 bases; unmatched junction nucleotides: 13. Measured with immunoSEQ multiplex PCR; TCRdb has only the in-frame clones, and not every one. Counted here are some 130,000 clones, around 93% occurring once; the ten biggest clones make up 2.1%. Sequenced sample: blood. The clonotype originates from a woman between 45 and 65 years old in good health. J is TRBJ2-7 and V is TRBV4-2, with 8 bases that match TRBD2. This chain's CDR3 is CASSQARGGGPGDEQYF. The CDR3 DNA is TGTGCCAGCAGCCAAGCGCGGGGCGGGGGGCCGGGTGACGAGCAGTACTTC.